Listed below are T cell receptor beta chains from one sample, sequenced in a study of blood T cell repertoires in COVID-19. Sequencing used immunoSEQ multiplex PCR; TCRdb keeps in-frame clones, though not all of them. The sample yields 150,000 to 200,000 clones, approximately 80% seen once. The source material was PBMCs or T cells enriched from blood (not recorded which). Source of these receptors: a man aged 55 to 70 who had been exposed to COVID-19. Both conserved end residues are part of each CDR3. Fields, in order: clone size, J gene, V gene, D gene, CDR3 protein, CDR3 DNA. A D gene is named only where the DNA matches it firmly. Only some rows state a clone size, as once, few, many or a class for expanded clones.

>-|TRBJ2-2|TRBV9|TRBD2
CASSGTSGRAPGELFF
TGTGCCAGCAGCGGGACTAGCGGGAGGGCCCCCGGGGAGCTGTTTTTT
>-|TRBJ2-5|TRBV18|TRBD1
CASSPRDSNPVTQYF
TGTGCCAGCTCCCCCCGGGACAGCAACCCAGTGACCCAGTACTTC
>-|TRBJ1-2|TRBV28|TRBD1
CASSLWQDRAIYGYTF
TGTGCCAGCAGTTTATGGCAGGACAGGGCCATCTATGGCTACACCTTC
>-|TRBJ2-5|TRBV23-1|-
CASSQSKRAIETQYF
TGCGCCAGCAGTCAATCCAAGCGAGCGATAGAGACCCAGTACTTC
>few|TRBJ2-3|TRBV9|TRBD2
CASSVVGLAGGRDTQYF
TGTGCCAGCAGCGTAGTGGGACTAGCGGGAGGTCGGGATACGCAGTATTTT
>few|TRBJ2-7|TRBV7-6|-
CASSVSRGSSYEQYF
TGTGCCAGCAGCGTAAGCCGGGGTAGCTCCTACGAGCAGTACTTC
>once|TRBJ2-7|TRBV11-3|-
CASSLETGSLYEQYF
TGTGCCAGCAGCTTAGAGACAGGTTCCCTCTACGAGCAGTACTTC
>-|TRBJ2-3|TRBV7-2|TRBD2
CASSLAGLGTSGRAGLQYF
TGTGCCAGCAGCTTAGCCGGACTGGGGACTAGCGGGAGGGCCGGACTGCAGTATTTT
>-|TRBJ1-2|TRBV5-6|-
CASSSDNANYGYTF
TGTGCCAGCAGCTCGGACAACGCTAACTATGGCTACACCTTC
>-|TRBJ2-3|TRBV6-6|TRBD2
CASEEGGFADTQYF
TGTGCCAGCGAGGAGGGAGGGTTCGCAGATACGCAGTATTTT
>-|TRBJ2-7|TRBV5-1|-
CASSFISRATLSSYEQYF
TGCGCCAGCAGCTTTATCAGCAGGGCTACCTTAAGCTCCTACGAGCAGTACTTC
>-|TRBJ2-7|TRBV24-1|-
CAGGDVVFSYEQYF
TGTGCCGGAGGGGACGTTGTGTTCTCCTACGAGCAGTACTTC
>-|TRBJ1-5|TRBV7-9|TRBD1
CASSSGTVNQPQHF
TGTGCCAGCAGCTCAGGGACAGTCAATCAGCCCCAGCATTTT
>few|TRBJ2-7|TRBV27|-
CASSAGGKFYEQYF
TGTGCCAGCAGTGCCGGGGGAAAGTTTTACGAGCAGTACTTC
>-|TRBJ1-5|TRBV18|-
CASSPPGSSNQPQHF
TGTGCCAGCTCACCACCGGGCTCTAGCAATCAGCCCCAGCATTTT
>-|TRBJ2-7|TRBV6-5|TRBD2
CASSRTSASYEQYF
TGTGCCAGCAGTAGGACTAGCGCCTCCTACGAGCAGTACTTC
>few|TRBJ1-5|TRBV19|TRBD1
CASSRGQSNSNQPQHF
TGTGCCAGTAGTAGGGGACAGTCGAATAGCAATCAGCCCCAGCATTTT
>-|TRBJ2-7|TRBV19|TRBD1
CASSITRDSAYEQYF
TGTGCCAGTAGTATAACCCGGGACAGCGCCTACGAGCAGTACTTC
>few|TRBJ2-7|TRBV28|-
CASSLEYLTGLYEQYF
TGTGCCAGCAGTTTAGAGTACCTAACAGGTCTCTACGAGCAGTACTTC
>-|TRBJ2-6|TRBV29-1|-
CSVDPGGANVLTF
TGCAGCGTCGACCCGGGTGGGGCCAACGTCCTGACTTTC
>-|TRBJ1-5|TRBV19|-
CASSIAGQRDQPQHF
TGTGCCAGTAGTATAGCCGGACAGCGTGATCAGCCCCAGCATTTT
>few|TRBJ1-5|TRBV24-1|TRBD1
CATSAGTGVPQHF
TGTGCCACCAGTGCTGGGACAGGGGTGCCCCAGCATTTT
>-|TRBJ2-1|TRBV10-3|TRBD2
CAISESMGGKDNEQFF
TGTGCCATCAGTGAGTCAATGGGGGGGAAGGACAATGAGCAGTTCTTC
>-|TRBJ2-2|TRBV6-5|TRBD1
CASSRQGVNTGELFF
TGTGCCAGCAGTCGACAGGGGGTGAACACCGGGGAGCTGTTTTTT
>-|TRBJ2-3|TRBV6-5|-
CASSYSRPEIDVQYF
TGTGCCAGCAGTTACTCGAGGCCAGAGATAGACGTGCAGTATTTT
>-|TRBJ2-2|TRBV28|TRBD2
CASSSIFSGRVTGELFF
TGTGCCAGCAGTTCTATCTTTAGCGGGAGAGTTACCGGGGAGCTGTTTTTT
>-|TRBJ2-3|TRBV7-3|-
CASSLSPGDTQYF
TGTGCCAGCAGCTTATCCCCGGGAGATACGCAGTATTTT
>once|TRBJ2-1|TRBV9|TRBD2
CASSETGTSAYNEQFF
TGTGCCAGCAGCGAAACCGGGACTAGCGCATACAATGAGCAGTTCTTC
>-|TRBJ1-1|TRBV19|-
CASSIRGALMNTEAFF
TGTGCCAGTAGTATCCGGGGGGCCCTTATGAACACTGAAGCTTTCTTT
>-|TRBJ2-5|TRBV7-8|TRBD2
CASSPGGGETQYF
TGTGCCAGCAGCCCGGGGGGAGGAGAGACCCAGTACTTC
>-|TRBJ2-1|TRBV6-5|-
CASSYVAGGWDEQFF
TGTGCCAGCAGTTACGTCGCAGGGGGGTGGGATGAGCAGTTCTTC
>few|TRBJ2-1|TRBV5-6|TRBD2
CASSLLAGVHNEQFF
TGTGCCAGCAGCTTGTTAGCGGGAGTGCACAATGAGCAGTTCTTC
>-|TRBJ2-7|TRBV5-1|TRBD1
CASSFIRDSIYGEQYF
TGCGCCAGCAGCTTTATCCGGGACAGCATTTACGGTGAGCAGTACTTC
>-|TRBJ1-2|TRBV5-1|TRBD1
CASSLMGQGDYGYTF
TGCGCCAGCAGCTTGATGGGACAGGGTGATTATGGCTACACCTTC
>-|TRBJ2-7|TRBV30|TRBD2
CAGTSGSYEQYF
TGTGCCGGGACTAGCGGGTCGTACGAGCAGTACTTC
>-|TRBJ2-1|TRBV24-1|TRBD2
CATNSGTANTNEQFF
TGTGCCACCAATAGCGGGACCGCTAATACCAATGAGCAGTTCTTC
>-|TRBJ2-7|TRBV10-3|TRBD1
CAISSGTGGGEQYF
TGTGCCATCAGTTCCGGGACAGGGGGGGGTGAGCAGTACTTC
>-|TRBJ2-7|TRBV4-1|TRBD2
CASSQLAGVYEQYF
TGCGCCAGCAGTCAACTAGCGGGCGTCTACGAGCAGTACTTC
>few|TRBJ2-1|TRBV18|-
CASSPRFYNEQFF
TGTGCCAGCTCACCGCGCTTCTACAATGAGCAGTTCTTC
>-|TRBJ2-5|TRBV25-1|-
CASSELETQYF
TGTGCCAGCAGTGAACTAGAGACCCAGTACTTC
>few|TRBJ1-4|TRBV28|TRBD1
CASSSGTGIEKLFF
TGTGCCAGCAGTTCCGGGACAGGGATAGAAAAACTGTTTTTT
>-|TRBJ2-2|TRBV2|-
CASSPLAPNTGELFF
TGTGCCAGCAGTCCACTAGCCCCGAACACCGGGGAGCTGTTTTTT
>-|TRBJ1-5|TRBV15|-
CATSRARGQNNQPQHF
TGTGCCACCAGCAGAGCCAGGGGTCAAAACAATCAGCCCCAGCATTTT
>-|TRBJ2-5|TRBV11-3|TRBD2
CASSPTSVRRETQYF
TGTGCCAGCAGCCCAACTAGCGTTCGTAGAGAGACCCAGTACTTC
>-|TRBJ2-3|TRBV5-1|-
CASSLVVASTDTQYF
TGCGCCAGCAGCTTGGTCGTGGCTAGCACAGATACGCAGTATTTT
>few|TRBJ1-2|TRBV21-1|-
CASSKRTGEYGYTF
TGTGCCAGCAGCAAAAGGACAGGGGAATATGGCTACACCTTC
>once|TRBJ1-5|TRBV3-1/TRBV3-2|-
CASSPTGGYQPQHF
TGTGCCAGCAGCCCTACAGGAGGGTATCAGCCCCAGCATTTT
>few|TRBJ2-7|TRBV7-9|TRBD1
CASSAYRGQAYEQYF
TGTGCCAGCAGCGCCTACAGGGGGCAAGCCTACGAGCAGTACTTC
>once|TRBJ2-3|TRBV12-2|-
CASRLGSSGSTDTQYF
TGTGCAAGTCGCTTAGGCTCTAGCGGGAGCACAGATACGCAGTATTTT
>large|TRBJ2-7|TRBV27|TRBD1
CASSLSQGAREQYF
TGTGCCAGCAGTTTATCACAGGGGGCGAGGGAGCAGTACTTC
>few|TRBJ1-4|TRBV2|TRBD1
CASRGGQGLPTNEKLFF
TGTGCCAGCAGGGGCGGACAGGGGTTACCAACTAATGAAAAACTGTTTTTT
>-|TRBJ1-1|TRBV27|TRBD1
CASSPQGANYPNTEAFF
TGTGCCAGCAGCCCCCAGGGGGCGAATTACCCGAACACTGAAGCTTTCTTT
>-|TRBJ1-2|TRBV4-3|-
CASSQDGGTNYGYTF
TGCGCCAGCAGCCAAGATGGGGGGACTAACTATGGCTACACCTTC
>-|TRBJ1-5|TRBV15|-
CATSKNTPFEGHQPQHF
TGTGCCACCTCTAAGAATACCCCTTTCGAGGGCCATCAGCCCCAGCATTTT
>-|TRBJ2-5|TRBV27|-
CASSLTGYQETQYF
TGTGCCAGCAGTTTAACAGGGTACCAAGAGACCCAGTACTTC
>-|TRBJ1-1|TRBV3-1/TRBV3-2|-
CASSQDPAGKAFF
TGTGCCAGCAGCCAAGATCCGGCAGGGAAAGCTTTCTTT
>many|TRBJ1-1|TRBV9|-
CASSAHWAGEAFF
TGTGCCAGCAGCGCCCACTGGGCGGGTGAAGCTTTCTTT
>-|TRBJ2-2|TRBV19|TRBD2
CASTMTSLGELFF
TGTGCCAGTACCATGACTAGCCTCGGGGAGCTGTTTTTT
>-|TRBJ2-7|TRBV28|TRBD1
CASSLLQGSDYEQYF
TGTGCCAGCAGTTTATTACAGGGGTCTGACTACGAGCAGTACTTC
>-|TRBJ1-2|TRBV5-5|TRBD1
CASTLSGMTGGLSGYTF
TGTGCCAGCACCCTAAGCGGGATGACAGGGGGGCTCTCTGGCTACACCTTC